This entry is about one TCR beta chain. As yet, its antigen is unknown. This specimen belongs to a study of regulatory T cells in long-lasting Graves disease. Across the whole study: Positivity for TSH receptor antibodies plus over 5 years of antithyroid drugs meant persistent Graves' disease.

In building TCR beta libraries, iRepertoire HTBI primers were used together with Arm-PCR of CDR3 regions. In TCRdb, the multiplex PCR reads were re-called with MiXCR into one record per CDR3 protein. Of about 470,000 distinct CDR3 sequences in the sample, around 20% were seen once. The time point here: persistent/refractory GD, antithyroid drugs over 5 years with positive TRAb. PBMC-derived RNA was used for the TCR library. Notes on the study in general: Accuracy may have been reduced by the small sample size. Persistent Graves' patients had lower TCR diversity than newly diagnosed ones.

This clonotype was sampled from a female donor with Graves disease. Material: peripheral blood mononuclear cells (PBMCs), obtained when the disease was refractory, from a patient treated with antithyroid drugs.

The CDR3 DNA sequence: TGTGCCAGCAGCTTTATAGGGGAGAAAGCTTTCTTT. This encodes CASSFIGEKAFF. This rearrangement joins TRBV7-2 to TRBJ1-1; possibly TRBD1 for D (5 bases). Germline lookup yields CDR1 SGHTA and CDR2 FQGNSA. Trimming removed 3 bases at V and 9 bases at J, with 11 bases between. This CDR3 comprises 12 residues.